This entry lists 22 T cell receptor beta chains sequenced from one sample in a study of T cell changes during pregnancy in multiple sclerosis (dated by TCRdb to about 2019). Library preparation used the immunoSEQ multiplex PCR assay. TCRdb retrieved this table from immuneACCESS and kept in-frame rearrangements only. Not all clones are present; in checked studies, unresolved V genes account for under half, and no reason is known for the remainder. For this sample the table gives approximately 100,000 clones, of which about 89% were detected only once. Of the sample, less than 4% falls within the top ten clones. Sequenced here: peripheral blood, sampled after pregnancy. These receptor sequences come from a female donor with multiple sclerosis, enrolled in a pregnancy study.

V and J are TRBV5-6 and TRBJ2-7; TRBD1 aligns across 10 bases. J was trimmed by 2 bases and V by 5 bases; bases with no gene match: 7. The germline CDR1 and CDR2 sequences are SGHDT and YYEEEE. This CDR3 has 15 residues. In DNA, the CDR3 is TGTGCCAGCAGTCCCCCGGGACAGGGGACCTACGAGCAGTACTTC. Protein sequence: CASSPPGQGTYEQYF.

The chain joins TRBV6-6 to TRBJ2-2, with a weak D call TRBD1 (5 bases). The CDR3 covers 15 residues. The germline V and J ends were trimmed by 10 bases and 8 bases, with 23 bases remaining between them. Germline V gene lookup returns CDR1 MNHNY and CDR2 SVGAGI (reference sequence). CDR3 DNA: TGTGCCACCTCCAGGGTCAGCTTCTCGGCAGGGGAGCTGTTTTTT. This sequence encodes CATSRVSFSAGELFF.

This chain joins TRBV18 and TRBJ2-7; TRBD1 matches at 10 bases. This CDR3 contains 14 residues. The germline V gene has CDR1 KGHSH and CDR2 LQKENI. V trimming: 2 bases; J trimming: 6 bases; junction bases outside the gene matches: 4. The CDR3 sequence is CASSPNDRGPEQYF. DNA of the CDR3: TGTGCCAGCTCACCAAACGACAGGGGGCCCGAGCAGTACTTC.

This clone has just a few counts. The gene calls are TRBV30 and TRBJ2-4; 7 bases agree with TRBD2. The length of the CDR3 is 14 residues. The junction had 7 bases not matched to a gene; V was cut back by 5 bases and J by 3 bases. Per germline, CDR1 GTSNPN and CDR2 SVGIG (reference sequence). The CDR3 sequence: CAWGSGANKNIQYF. The DNA for the CDR3 is TGTGCCTGGGGAAGCGGGGCTAACAAAAACATTCAGTACTTC. Complete variable domain (other parts from reference TRBV30 and TRBJ2-4): SQTIHQWPATLVQPVGSPLSLECTVEGTSNPNLYWYRQAAGRGLQLLFYSVGIGQISSEVPQNLSASRPQDRQFILSSKKLLLSDSGFYLCAWGSGANKNIQYFGAGTRLSVL.

This chain connects TRBV12-5 to TRBJ2-3; 10 bases match TRBD2. Germline V gene sequence: CDR1 LGHNT, CDR2 FRNRAP. With V trimmed by 1 base and J by 1 base, 5 bases remained unmatched. CDR3 length equals 17 residues. The CDR3 coding sequence is TGTGCTAGTGGTTTGGAGGTACTAGCGGGACGCACAGATACGCAGTATTTT. This gives the protein CASGLEVLAGRTDTQYF.

V and J are TRBV19 and TRBJ2-1, with 9 bases fitting TRBD1. V lost 3 bases, J lost 7 bases, and 7 bases stayed unmatched. CDR1 is LNHDA and CDR2 is SQIVND in the germline V gene (reference sequence). The CDR3 totals 15 residues. The chain's CDR3 is CASSMTGGKNNEQFF. Here the CDR3 DNA reads TGTGCCAGTAGTATGACAGGGGGGAAAAATAATGAGCAGTTCTTC.

J is TRBJ2-7 and V is TRBV7-2; no clear D gene. Germline V gene data show CDR1 as SGHTA and CDR2 as FQGNSA. Trimming removed 3 bases at V and 2 bases at J, with 11 bases between. The CDR3 sequence is 14 residues long. The CDR3 DNA follows: TGTGCCAGCAGCTTCGGTAGCCCGACCTACGAGCAGTACTTC. Its translation is CASSFGSPTYEQYF.

This clone was observed once. The chain combines TRBV2 with TRBJ2-5; 7 positions agree with TRBD1. V lost 6 bases, J lost 2 bases, and 6 bases stayed unmatched. The CDR3 is 14 amino acids. Germline CDR1 reads SNHLY; CDR2 reads FYNNEI. For the CDR3, the DNA is TGTGCCAGCAGCGCCCGGACAGGACAAGAGACCCAGTACTTC. Amino acid sequence: CASSARTGQETQYF.

The V call is TRBV5-5, the J call TRBJ1-4; perhaps TRBD1 as D (5 bases). V lost 0 bases and J 8 bases, leaving 11 bases between the germline ends. The CDR3 is 14 amino acids. In germline, CDR1 is SGHKS, CDR2 YYEKEE (reference sequence). CDR3 bases: TGTGCCAGCAGCTTGGTGTCAGGGCGGGAAAAACTGTTTTTT. Translation: CASSLVSGREKLFF.

The chain combines TRBV4-1 with TRBJ1-3; D gene ambiguous. CDR3 length: 16 amino acids. Looked up from germline, CDR1 is MGHRA and CDR2 is YSYEKL. Trimming removed 2 bases from V and 0 bases from J, with 11 bases in between. The CDR3 protein is CASSQPEKDSGNTIYF. As DNA, the CDR3 is TGCGCCAGCAGCCAACCGGAGAAGGACTCTGGAAACACCATATATTTT.

The V and J genes are TRBV29-1 and TRBJ2-5, with 10 bases lining up with TRBD1. Germline V gene lookup returns CDR1 SQVTM and CDR2 ANQGSEA. The ends lost 5 bases at V and 9 bases at J; junction bases unmatched: 9. The CDR3 has 13 residues. The CDR3 loop reads CSVPRDRGTAQYF. The CDR3 DNA reads TGCAGCGTTCCTCGGGACAGGGGAACGGCCCAGTACTTC.

The V gene is TRBV5-1, the J gene TRBJ2-7, with a tentative D call TRBD2 (5 bases). This CDR3 has 13 amino acids. The germline gives CDR1 SGHRS, CDR2 YFSETQ. V was cut by 5 bases and J by 5 bases, with 14 bases left in between. The CDR3 loop is CASREVGAHEQYF. For the CDR3, the DNA is TGCGCCAGCAGAGAGGTGGGAGCCCACGAGCAGTACTTC.

The rearrangement joins TRBV27 to TRBJ2-1; perhaps TRBD1 as D (6 bases). V gave up 3 bases and J gave up 10 bases, with 16 bases separating them. Germline CDR1 MNHEY, CDR2 SMNVEV (reference sequence). This CDR3 has 14 amino acids. The CDR3 is CASSLGAPTIEQFF. Written as DNA, the CDR3 is TGTGCCAGCAGTTTGGGGGCTCCCACAATCGAGCAGTTCTTC.

Only a few counts were recorded for this clone. The chain employs TRBV27 and TRBJ1-6; D not certain. Germline loops: CDR1 MNHEY, CDR2 SMNVEV (reference sequence). The CDR3 totals 12 residues. The germline V and J ends were trimmed by 2 bases and 9 bases, with 5 bases remaining between them. In DNA form, the CDR3 reads TGTGCCAGCAGTTTAGGCGGTTCACCCCTCCACTTT. It yields the protein CASSLGGSPLHF.

This sequence joins TRBV6-6 and TRBJ1-5, with a weak D call TRBD1 (6 bases). Trimming stripped 8 bases from V and 3 bases from J, with 11 bases between. CDR1 is MNHNY and CDR2 is SVGAGI in the germline V gene (reference sequence). The CDR3 runs 13 residues. The CDR3, as DNA: TGTGCCAGCGATGGACAGATCAATCAGCCCCAGCATTTT. Amino acid sequence: CASDGQINQPQHF.

The chain links TRBV5-1 to TRBJ1-1; 7 bases agree with TRBD1. Unmatched junction bases numbered 6, after V lost 0 bases and J lost 4 bases. CDR3 size: 15 residues. The germline gives CDR1 SGHRS, CDR2 YFSETQ. Written as DNA, the CDR3 is TGCGCCAGCAGCTTGGGACAGGGTTTGTTCACTGAAGCTTTCTTT. The encoded protein is CASSLGQGLFTEAFF.

This chain links TRBV7-9 with TRBJ1-2; D uncertain. V lost 7 bases and J 1 base, leaving 10 bases between the germline ends. Germline loops: CDR1 SEHNR, CDR2 FQNEAQ (reference sequence). This CDR3 is 13 amino acids long. The CDR3 region is CASTPRSNYGYTF. CDR3 DNA sequence: TGTGCCAGCACCCCTCGTAGTAACTATGGCTACACCTTC. Full variable domain (remainder filled in from reference TRBV7-9 and TRBJ1-2): DTGVSQNPRHKITKRGQNVTFRCDPISEHNRLYWYRQTLGQGPEFLTYFQNEAQLEKSRLLSDRFSAERPKGSFSTLEIQRTEQGDSAMYLCASTPRSNYGYTFGSGTRLTVV.

The chain recombines TRBV27 with TRBJ1-6; 7 nucleotides agree with TRBD1. V was clipped by 7 bases and J by 9 bases; unmatched bases: 9. The CDR3 has 14 amino acids. CDR1 and CDR2 (germline): MNHEY, SMNVEV (reference sequence). The CDR3 DNA reads as TGTGCCAGCACAAATAGGGGGCTAGTTTCACCCCTCCACTTT. This codes for CASTNRGLVSPLHF.

The chain joins TRBV7-9 to TRBJ2-7; no definite D call. Trimming shortened V by 5 bases and J by 4 bases, and 9 bases separated the two germline ends. CDR1 SEHNR and CDR2 FQNEAQ come from the germline V gene (reference sequence). The CDR3 covers 12 residues. CDR3 sequence (DNA): TGTGCCAGCAGCCTCGAGTGGTACGAGCAGTACTTC. Translation gives CASSLEWYEQYF.

The chain couples TRBV5-1 to TRBJ2-2; the D gene is possibly TRBD1 (5 bases). This CDR3 has 13 amino acids. The V end lost 1 base, the J end lost 7 bases, and 8 bases lay between the germline ends. The germline gives CDR1 SGHRS, CDR2 YFSETQ. The CDR3 region has the DNA TGCGCCAGCAGCTTGATAGGGGTCGGGGAGCTGTTTTTT. Translated: CASSLIGVGELFF. The whole variable domain, filled in from reference TRBV5-1 and TRBJ2-2, reads KAGVTQTPRYLIKTRGQQVTLSCSPISGHRSVSWYQQTPGQGLQFLFEYFSETQRNKGNFPGRFSGRQFSNSRSEMNVSTLELGDSALYLCASSLIGVGELFFGEGSRLTVL.

This clone was seen only a few times. The rearrangement joins TRBV10-3 to TRBJ1-6; D gene uncertain. V dropped 4 bases and J dropped 5 bases, with 12 bases sitting between them. Germline V lookup: CDR1 ENHRY, CDR2 SYGVKD. This CDR3 is 15 amino acids long. The CDR3 region is CAISGRQEHNSPLHF. The DNA for the CDR3 is TGTGCCATCAGTGGACGACAAGAACATAATTCACCCCTCCACTTT.

This chain joins TRBV7-9 and TRBJ1-1; the D is unclear. Deletions cut 1 base from V and 7 bases from J, with 10 bases between. The germline gives CDR1 SEHNR, CDR2 FQNEAQ (reference sequence). The CDR3 has 13 amino acids. The CDR3 protein is CASSLGGGSEAFF. CDR3 nucleotide sequence: TGTGCCAGCAGCTTAGGAGGAGGGAGTGAAGCTTTCTTT.